The 8 T cell receptor beta chains below all came from one sample that was sequenced in a study of blood T cell repertoires in COVID-19. Method: immunoSEQ multiplex PCR; TCRdb's copy keeps in-frame clones and lacks some. The sample lists over 150,000 clones; about 85% were seen once. The sequenced material came from PBMCs or T cells enriched from blood (not recorded which). The receptors derive from a middle-aged man who had recovered from COVID-19.

This clone has just one count. The chain links TRBV24-1 to TRBJ2-7, with 7 bases identical to TRBD1. The germline V gene encodes CDR1 KGHDR and CDR2 SFDVKD. Trimming cost V 3 bases and J 4 bases; bases outside gene matches: 11. This CDR3 region has 16 residues. The CDR3, as DNA: TGTGCCACCAGTGATCCTAGACAGGGAGCCTCGTACGAGCAGTACTTC. Translating gives CATSDPRQGASYEQYF.

The chain carries TRBV5-4 and TRBJ1-2, with D unclear. From germline, CDR1 is SGHNT and CDR2 YYREEE (reference sequence). The CDR3 has 14 residues. Trimming took 1 base from V and 1 from J, leaving 8 bases between them. CDR3 DNA: TGTGCCAGCAGCTTGAAATCCGTTAACTATGGCTACACCTTC. Translation gives CASSLKSVNYGYTF.

V usage is TRBV12-5 and J usage is TRBJ1-3, with D uncertain. CDR1 is LGHNT, CDR2 FRNRAP, per germline. V shed 0 bases and J shed 0 bases, with 9 bases lying between them. This CDR3 is 16 amino acids long. CDR3 loop: CASGLVRVISGNTIYF. The CDR3 DNA is TGTGCTAGTGGTTTGGTACGGGTTATCTCTGGAAACACCATATATTTT.

The rearrangement links TRBV7-9 to TRBJ2-7; 8 nucleotides align to TRBD1. Germline V gene lookup returns CDR1 SEHNR and CDR2 FQNEAQ (reference sequence). The V segment lost 1 base and the J segment 0 bases; nucleotides outside the gene matches: 11. The CDR3 sequence is 18 residues long. The CDR3 nucleotides are TGTGCCAGCAGCTTAGGGGACAGGACTCTTAGTAGCTCCTACGAGCAGTACTTC. Translation gives CASSLGDRTLSSSYEQYF.

The chain combines TRBV3-1 (or the pseudogene TRBV3-2) with TRBJ1-2; D possibly corresponds to TRBD1 (6 bases). The germline V and J ends were trimmed by 1 base and 5 bases, with 8 bases remaining between them. The germline gives CDR1 LGHDT, CDR2 YNNKEL (reference sequence). CDR3 length: 13 amino acids. CDR3 sequence reads: CASSQVTGYGYTF. The CDR3 DNA is TGTGCCAGCAGCCAAGTAACAGGGTATGGCTACACCTTC.

V gene TRBV27 combines with J gene TRBJ2-1, with 8 bases that match TRBD2. The germline gives CDR1 MNHEY, CDR2 SMNVEV (reference sequence). The V gene end was trimmed by 5 bases and the J gene end by 0 bases; junction bases not matched to a gene: 3. This CDR3 comprises 15 residues. The DNA for the CDR3 is TGTGCCAGCAGTCATAGCGGGGCCTCCTACAATGAGCAGTTCTTC. Translated: CASSHSGASYNEQFF.

The chain recombines TRBV5-6 with TRBJ2-2; 8 bases line up with TRBD1. The CDR3 runs to 16 residues. J lost 1 base, V lost 4 bases, and 6 bases had no gene match. Germline lookup yields CDR1 SGHDT and CDR2 YYEEEE. The CDR3 region is CASSPTGTGNTGELFF. As DNA, the CDR3 is TGTGCCAGCAGCCCTACCGGGACAGGGAACACCGGGGAGCTGTTTTTT. The full variable domain, in which reference TRBV5-6 and TRBJ2-2 provide the parts outside the CDR3, is DAGVTQSPTHLIKTRGQQVTLRCSPKSGHDTVSWYQQALGQGPQFIFQYYEEEERQRGNFPDRFSGHQFPNYSSELNVNALLLGDSALYLCASSPTGTGNTGELFFGEGSRLTVL.

This chain connects TRBV19 to TRBJ1-2; the match to TRBD1 covers 7 bases. V lost 5 bases to trimming and J lost 3 bases; unmatched junction nucleotides: 3. CDR3 length: 13 residues. The V gene's germline CDR1 is LNHDA and CDR2 SQIVND (reference sequence). DNA for the CDR3: TGTGCCAGTAGTCTAGGGACAGACTATGGCTACACCTTC. It yields the protein CASSLGTDYGYTF.